These 21 T cell receptor beta chains originate from one sample sequenced in a study of T-cell reconstitution after alpha-beta-depleted transplantation in children. Unique molecular identifiers featured in how the TCRbeta library was prepared. TCRdb ran MiXCR on the PCR reads and lists one entry per CDR3 protein. This sample has about 180,000 distinct CDR3 sequences; 11% occur once, and the top ten carry approximately 13%. The sequencing used PBMCs, collected before TCRalphabeta/CD19-depleted stem cell transplant. The receptors here all came from a boy aged 2 to 9 with acute myeloid leukemia, due to receive a stem cell transplant.

The chain combines TRBV5-1 with TRBJ2-3; possible D gene TRBD1, 6 bases. The V and J ends lost 4 bases and 2 bases respectively, with 14 bases between them. Germline V gene sequence: CDR1 SGHRS, CDR2 YFSETQ. The CDR3 contains 15 residues. The CDR3 DNA sequence: TGCGCCAGCAGCCAGACGACAGGTTTCACAGATACGCAGTATTTT. As protein: CASSQTTGFTDTQYF.

As concerns this clonotype: This may come from a read error, since a much larger clone is one base off. In DNA form, the CDR3 reads TGTGCCAACAGGTTCCAAGAGACCCAGTACTTC. It codes for CANRFQETQYF. The chain combines TRBV28 with TRBJ2-5; a possible D gene is TRBD1 (5 bases). Trimming left V 10 bases short and J 1 base short, with 7 bases between. This CDR3 contains 11 residues. Germline values: CDR1 MDHEN, CDR2 SYDVKM. The full variable domain, with the rest looked up from reference TRBV28 and TRBJ2-5, is DVKVTQSSRYLVKRTGEKVFLECVQDMDHENMFWYRQDPGLGLRLIYFSYDVKMKEKGDIPEGYSVSREKKERFSLILESASTNQTSMYLCANRFQETQYFGPGTRLLVL.

At least ten counts were recorded for this clonotype. V gene TRBV6-5 combines with J gene TRBJ2-1; D ambiguous. This CDR3 has 17 amino acids. V lost 0 bases and J 0 bases, leaving 12 bases between the germline ends. Per germline, CDR1 MNHEY and CDR2 SVGAGI. CDR3 coding DNA: TGTGCCAGCAGTTACTCGATCCGGACGAGCTCCTACAATGAGCAGTTCTTC. The encoded protein is CASSYSIRTSSYNEQFF.

Many counts were recorded for this clonotype. The rearrangement joins TRBV5-1 to TRBJ2-7, with a weak D call TRBD1 (6 bases). This CDR3 is 14 amino acids long. Between the trimmed V and J ends, which lost 4 bases and 0 bases, there was a span of 11 bases. The germline CDR1 and CDR2 sequences are SGHRS and YFSETQ. The CDR3 nucleotides read TGCGCCAGCAGCGATCAGGGGCTCTCCTACGAGCAGTACTTC. This sequence encodes CASSDQGLSYEQYF.

This clonotype was seen at least ten times. The genes are TRBV29-1 and TRBJ2-1, with TRBD2 as a possible D gene (5 bases). Trimming left V 6 bases short and J 1 base short, with 34 bases between. This CDR3 is built from 21 residues. Germline loops: CDR1 SQVTM, CDR2 ANQGSEA. As DNA, the CDR3 is TGCAGCGTACTAACCCGAGCTAGCCGGATGTCTATCATTCAGTCCTACAATGAGCAGTTCTTC. Its translation is CSVLTRASRMSIIQSYNEQFF.

This clonotype was picked up a small number of times. The V and J genes are TRBV15 and TRBJ1-2; 9 nucleotides align to TRBD1. CDR1 and CDR2 (germline): LNHNV, YYDKDF (reference sequence). V gave up 6 bases and J gave up 3 bases; unmatched junction bases: 8. CDR3 size: 15 residues. The CDR3 protein is CATSETGGWDYGYTF. The CDR3 nucleotides are TGTGCCACCAGTGAGACAGGGGGATGGGACTATGGCTACACCTTC.

This clonotype was picked up many times. The CDR3 sequence is CSVSPLGVGYYGYTF. CDR3 DNA: TGCAGCGTGTCTCCGCTAGGGGTAGGGTACTATGGCTACACCTTC. The chain has TRBV29-1 and TRBJ1-2, with D tentatively TRBD1 (5 bases). V was shortened by 6 bases and J by 3 bases, with 20 bases between the two germline ends. CDR1 is SQVTM, CDR2 ANQGSEA, per germline. This CDR3 comprises 15 residues.

This clonotype was picked up many times. The chain employs TRBV6-5 and TRBJ1-1; D is ambiguous. With 6 bases removed from V and 3 bases from J, the gap between germline ends came to 8 bases. The CDR3 length is 12 residues. Per the germline V gene, CDR1 is MNHEY and CDR2 is SVGAGI. The CDR3 sequence: CASSRSDTEAFF. CDR3 DNA: TGTGCCAGCAGCCGCTCGGACACTGAAGCTTTCTTT.

This clonotype showed up many times. This sequence joins TRBV14 and TRBJ1-3, with 7 bases that match TRBD1. V gave up 3 bases and J gave up 0 bases; unmatched junction bases: 8. The CDR3 has 17 residues. Per the germline V gene, CDR1 is SGHDN and CDR2 is FVKESK. The CDR3 loop reads CASSHLRDSPSGNTIYF. In DNA form, the CDR3 reads TGTGCCAGCAGCCACCTCCGGGACAGTCCCTCTGGAAACACCATATATTTT.

The chain recombines TRBV12-3 or TRBV12-4 with TRBJ1-1; no clear D gene. The length of the CDR3 is 18 residues. Trimming stripped 11 bases from V and 1 base from J, with 29 bases between. Here the CDR3 DNA reads TGTGCCTTCAGTTTACGGAGTAGGGCCTTTTTTCCGAACACTGAAGCTTTCTTT. It yields the protein CAFSLRSRAFFPNTEAFF.

This clonotype was counted ten times or more. This sequence joins TRBV7-9 and TRBJ2-3, with TRBD1 identical over 10 bases. The germline gives CDR1 SEHNR, CDR2 FQNEAQ (reference sequence). This CDR3 has 15 residues. With 5 bases clipped from V and 6 bases from J, the junction kept 8 bases outside the gene matches. The CDR3 nucleotides read TGTGCCAGCAGCACAGGGACAGGGGAATTTGATACGCAGTATTTT. Translation gives CASSTGTGEFDTQYF.

This clonotype has ten or more counts. This sequence joins TRBV13 and TRBJ1-1, with 10 positions matching TRBD1. Looked up from germline, CDR1 is PRHDT and CDR2 is FYEKMQ (reference sequence). There are 14 residues in the CDR3. Trimming cost V 2 bases and J 4 bases; bases outside gene matches: 1. CDR3: CASSLWDRGTEAFF. The CDR3 bases are TGTGCCAGCAGCTTATGGGACAGGGGCACTGAAGCTTTCTTT.

This clonotype was seen repeatedly, ten times or more. The chain is built from TRBV4-1 and TRBJ2-1; D is unclear. The CDR3 contains 16 residues. The germline gives CDR1 MGHRA, CDR2 YSYEKL. Trimming removed 2 bases from V and 4 bases from J, with 15 bases in between. The CDR3 reads CASSQRASVVYNEQFF. In nucleotides, the CDR3 is TGCGCCAGCAGCCAAAGGGCCAGTGTCGTTTACAATGAGCAGTTCTTC.

With respect to this clonotype: A single base separates this from a much larger clone, so it may be a read error. The chain joins TRBV4-2 to TRBJ1-2; tentative D call: TRBD1 (5 bases). Germline loops: CDR1 LGHNA, CDR2 YNFKEQ. V was trimmed by 4 bases and J by 8 bases, leaving 20 bases between them. The length of the CDR3 is 15 residues. As DNA, the CDR3 is TGTGCCAGCAGCCGAGAGGGAGGGGACCTGAGGGGCTACACCTTC. Translation gives CASSREGGDLRGYTF.

This clonotype came up many times. The chain recombines TRBV20-1 with TRBJ1-1, with D unresolved. Trimming cost V 2 bases and J 1 base, with 2 bases left between them. Germline CDR1 DFQATT, CDR2 SNEGSKA (reference sequence). The CDR3 sequence is 11 residues long. CDR3 sequence: CSARQNTEAFF. CDR3 nucleotides: TGCAGTGCTAGACAGAACACTGAAGCTTTCTTT.

This clonotype was observed at least ten times. This chain joins TRBV7-6 and TRBJ2-1; possible D gene TRBD2, 7 bases. Trimming left V 1 base short and J 6 bases short, with 13 bases between. The germline V gene has CDR1 SGHVS and CDR2 FNYEAQ. The CDR3 covers 15 residues. CDR3 nucleotides: TGTGCCAGCAGCTTAGTGGGGGGGGGCGTCAATGAGCAGTTCTTC. This codes for CASSLVGGGVNEQFF.

Ten or more counts support this clonotype. This sequence joins TRBV5-5 and TRBJ1-1; D is ambiguous. This CDR3 comprises 15 residues. CDR1 and CDR2 from the germline V gene are SGHKS and YYEKEE (reference sequence). The germline V and J ends were trimmed by 0 bases and 5 bases, with 14 bases remaining between them. The CDR3 region is CASSLGAGWWTEAFF. The CDR3 DNA is TGTGCCAGCAGCTTGGGGGCGGGATGGTGGACTGAAGCTTTCTTT.

This clonotype has at least ten counts. This rearrangement joins TRBV10-3 to TRBJ2-5; 10 nucleotides align to TRBD2. The CDR3 is made up of 16 amino acids. V trimming: 4 bases; J trimming: 2 bases; junction bases outside the gene matches: 7. Germline V gene lookup returns CDR1 ENHRY and CDR2 SYGVKD. The CDR3 loop reads CAISVVGSGGQETQYF. CDR3 nucleotide sequence: TGTGCCATCAGTGTAGTAGGTAGCGGGGGGCAAGAGACCCAGTACTTC.

This clonotype was observed many times. The V and J genes are TRBV20-1 and TRBJ2-2; TRBD2 agrees at 12 bases. Trimming at V came to 1 base and at J to 2 bases, leaving 5 bases not matched to a gene. This CDR3 is 17 amino acids long. Germline V CDR1 and CDR2: DFQATT, SNEGSKA (reference sequence). The CDR3 coding sequence is TGCAGTGCTAGAGGGGGACTAGCGGGCCATAACACCGGGGAGCTGTTTTTT. Its protein is CSARGGLAGHNTGELFF.

This clonotype was observed many times. V and J are TRBV20-1 and TRBJ2-3; 16 bases map to TRBD2. The length of the CDR3 is 16 residues. V was clipped by 6 bases and J by 6 bases; unmatched bases: 9. From germline, CDR1 is DFQATT and CDR2 SNEGSKA (reference sequence). The chain's CDR3 is CSATGTSGGARDTQYF. The CDR3 DNA is TGCAGTGCCACCGGGACTAGCGGGGGGGCCAGGGATACGCAGTATTTT.

There are many counts of this clonotype. The chain is built from TRBV20-1 and TRBJ2-3; D unresolved. The CDR3 totals 13 residues. V was clipped by 4 bases and J by 6 bases, with 14 bases between them. Germline values: CDR1 DFQATT, CDR2 SNEGSKA (reference sequence). The CDR3 loop reads CSAINTLTDTQYF. The CDR3 DNA reads TGCAGTGCTATAAACACCCTCACGGATACGCAGTATTTT.